This T cell receptor (beta chain) was found in a study of CD8+CD57+ T cells in acquired aplastic anemia. Study background: Sorted cells (CD4+ and CD8+) yielded DNA amounts that averaged roughly 3.5 ug.

V shed 0 bases and J shed 4 bases, with 10 bases lying between them. The germline V gene encodes CDR1 SGHRS and CDR2 YFSETQ. The CDR3 is 15 amino acids. The study, taken as a whole, reports: Patients and controls turned out to have 25 to 30 CD8+ CDR3 sequences in common. Patients and controls had CD8+ Simpson's diversity values that were not significantly distinct.

Concerning this clonotype: The antigen is unknown.

All sequencing subjects had displayed CD8+CD57+ cell expansion on flow cytometry. Receipt of therapy had not occurred in any patient by the time of blood sampling. The template used for profiling TCR beta VDJ and CDR3 was genomic DNA. MiXCR, run by TCRdb on the reads, gives a single entry per CDR3 protein. The table lists approximately 190,000 distinct CDR3 sequences, just under 50% of them singletons. V is TRBV5-1 and J is TRBJ1-4; D is undetermined. This sequence originates from a human donor with aplastic anemia. Specimen: sorted CD4+, CD8+, or CD8+CD57+ T cells (not recorded which) from PBMCs. The CDR3 DNA sequence: TGCGCCAGCAGCTTGGGGTCAGATTATAATGAAAAACTGTTTTTT. This translates into CASSLGSDYNEKLFF.